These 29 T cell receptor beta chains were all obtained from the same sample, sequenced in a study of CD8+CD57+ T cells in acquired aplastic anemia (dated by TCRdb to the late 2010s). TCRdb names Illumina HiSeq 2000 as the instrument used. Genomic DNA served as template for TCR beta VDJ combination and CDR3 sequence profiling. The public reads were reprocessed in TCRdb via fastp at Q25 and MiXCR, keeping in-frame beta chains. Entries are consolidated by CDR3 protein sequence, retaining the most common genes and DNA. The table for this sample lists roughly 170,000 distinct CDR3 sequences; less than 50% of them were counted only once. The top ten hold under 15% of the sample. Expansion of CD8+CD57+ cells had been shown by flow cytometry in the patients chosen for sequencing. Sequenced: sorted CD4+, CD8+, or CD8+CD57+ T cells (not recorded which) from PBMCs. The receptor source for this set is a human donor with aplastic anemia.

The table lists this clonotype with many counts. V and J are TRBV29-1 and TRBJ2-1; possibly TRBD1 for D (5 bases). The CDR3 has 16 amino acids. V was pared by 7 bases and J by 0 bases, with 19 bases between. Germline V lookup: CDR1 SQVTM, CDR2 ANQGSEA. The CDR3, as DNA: TGCAGCGCCCAGAAGGGGTTCGGTAGCTCCTACAATGAGCAGTTCTTC. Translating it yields CSAQKGFGSSYNEQFF.

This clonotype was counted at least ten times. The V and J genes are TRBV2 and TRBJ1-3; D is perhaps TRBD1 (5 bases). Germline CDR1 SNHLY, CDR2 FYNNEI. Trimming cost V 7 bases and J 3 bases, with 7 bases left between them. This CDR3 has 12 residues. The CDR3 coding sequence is TGTGCCAGCACGGGGGATGGAAACACCATATATTTT. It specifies CASTGDGNTIYF.

CDR3 in DNA: TGTGCCAGCAGTTACAATGGAGGGGGCACAGATACGCAGTATTTT. It specifies CASSYNGGGTDTQYF. J is TRBJ2-3 and V is TRBV6-2 or TRBV6-3; a weak D match, TRBD2 (6 bases). The CDR3 sequence is 15 residues long. Germline V gene sequence: CDR1 MNHEY, CDR2 SVGEGT. With 2 bases removed from V and 1 base from J, the gap between germline ends came to 10 bases.

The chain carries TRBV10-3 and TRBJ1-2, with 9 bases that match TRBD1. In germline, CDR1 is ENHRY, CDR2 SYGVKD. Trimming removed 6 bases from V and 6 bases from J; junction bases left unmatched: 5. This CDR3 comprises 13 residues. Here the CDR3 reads CAIRVDRGHGYTF. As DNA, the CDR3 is TGTGCCATCAGGGTGGACAGGGGACATGGCTACACCTTC.

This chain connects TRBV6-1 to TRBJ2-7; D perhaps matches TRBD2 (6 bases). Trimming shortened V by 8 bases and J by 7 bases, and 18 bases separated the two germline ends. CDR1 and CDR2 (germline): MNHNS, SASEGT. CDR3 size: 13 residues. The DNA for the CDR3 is TGTGCCAGCCGCCGGGGGAGGTCTGGAGAGCAGTACTTC. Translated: CASRRGRSGEQYF.

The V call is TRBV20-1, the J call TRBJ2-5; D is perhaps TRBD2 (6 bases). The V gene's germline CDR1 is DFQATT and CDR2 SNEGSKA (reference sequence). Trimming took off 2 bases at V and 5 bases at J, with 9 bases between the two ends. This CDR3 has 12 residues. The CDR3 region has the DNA TGCAGTGCTAGAACTAGCTGGGAGACCCAGTACTTC. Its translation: CSARTSWETQYF.

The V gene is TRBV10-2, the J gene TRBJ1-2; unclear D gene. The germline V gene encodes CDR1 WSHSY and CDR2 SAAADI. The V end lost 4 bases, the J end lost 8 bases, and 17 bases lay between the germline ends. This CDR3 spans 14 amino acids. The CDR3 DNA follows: TGCGCCAGCAGTGTGTCCTTGGTCGAAGGCGGCTACACCTTC. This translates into CASSVSLVEGGYTF.

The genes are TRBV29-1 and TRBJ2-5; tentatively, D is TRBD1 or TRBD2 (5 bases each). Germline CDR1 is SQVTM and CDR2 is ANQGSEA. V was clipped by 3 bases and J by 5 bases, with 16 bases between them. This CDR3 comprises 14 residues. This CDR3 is CSVDEGIPGETQYF. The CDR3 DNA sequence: TGCAGCGTTGACGAGGGGATCCCCGGGGAGACCCAGTACTTC. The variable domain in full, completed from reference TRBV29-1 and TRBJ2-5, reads SAVISQKPSRDICQRGTSLTIQCQVDSQVTMMFWYRQQPGQSLTLIATANQGSEATYESGFVIDKFPISRPNLTFSTLTVSNMSPEDSSIYLCSVDEGIPGETQYFGPGTRLLVL.

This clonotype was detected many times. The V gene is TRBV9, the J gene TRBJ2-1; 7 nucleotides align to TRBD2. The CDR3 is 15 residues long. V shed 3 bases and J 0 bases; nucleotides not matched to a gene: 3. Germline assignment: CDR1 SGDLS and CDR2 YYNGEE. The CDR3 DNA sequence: TGTGCCAGCAGCGCGAGCGGGACCTCCTACAATGAGCAGTTCTTC. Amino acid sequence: CASSASGTSYNEQFF.

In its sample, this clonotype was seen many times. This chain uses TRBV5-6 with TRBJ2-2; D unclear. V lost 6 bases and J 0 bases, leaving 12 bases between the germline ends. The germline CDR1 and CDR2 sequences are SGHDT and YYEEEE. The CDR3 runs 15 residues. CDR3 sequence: CASKLLGTNTGELFF. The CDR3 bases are TGTGCCAGCAAACTGCTGGGGACGAACACCGGGGAGCTGTTTTTT.

The CDR3 bases are TGTGCCACCAGCGGTCGGAACGGGGTGGGCTCCGAGCAGTACTTC. This codes for CATSGRNGVGSEQYF. This chain joins TRBV15 and TRBJ2-7; TRBD2 is a possible D gene (5 bases). Trimming took off 5 bases at V and 6 bases at J, with 20 bases between the two ends. The CDR3 has 15 amino acids. From germline, CDR1 is LNHNV and CDR2 YYDKDF (reference sequence).

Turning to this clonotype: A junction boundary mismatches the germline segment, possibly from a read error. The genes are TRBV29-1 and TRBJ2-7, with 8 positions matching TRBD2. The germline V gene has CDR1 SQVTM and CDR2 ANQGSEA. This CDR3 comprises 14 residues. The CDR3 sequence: CSVLLSGGPYEQHF. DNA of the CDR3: TGCAGCGTCCTTCTCTCGGGAGGGCCCTACGAGCAGCACTTC.

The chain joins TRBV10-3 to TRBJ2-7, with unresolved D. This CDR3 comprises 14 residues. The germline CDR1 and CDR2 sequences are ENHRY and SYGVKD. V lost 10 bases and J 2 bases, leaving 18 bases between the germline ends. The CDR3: CASSPPGRPYEQYF. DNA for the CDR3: TGTGCCAGCAGCCCGCCCGGCAGGCCCTACGAGCAGTACTTC.

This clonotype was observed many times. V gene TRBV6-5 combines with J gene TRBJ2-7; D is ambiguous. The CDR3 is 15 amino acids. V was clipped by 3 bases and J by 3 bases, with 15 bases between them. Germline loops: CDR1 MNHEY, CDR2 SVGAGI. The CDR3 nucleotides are TGTGCCAGCAGTTATGCCTGTCTGGACCGCTACGAGCAGTACTTC. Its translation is CASSYACLDRYEQYF.

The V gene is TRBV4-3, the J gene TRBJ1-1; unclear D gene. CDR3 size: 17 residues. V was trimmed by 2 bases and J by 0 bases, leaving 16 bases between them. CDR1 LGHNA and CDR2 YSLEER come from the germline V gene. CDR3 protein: CASSQRSLGSMNTEAFF. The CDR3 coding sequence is TGCGCCAGCAGCCAAAGGTCCTTAGGCAGCATGAACACTGAAGCTTTCTTT.

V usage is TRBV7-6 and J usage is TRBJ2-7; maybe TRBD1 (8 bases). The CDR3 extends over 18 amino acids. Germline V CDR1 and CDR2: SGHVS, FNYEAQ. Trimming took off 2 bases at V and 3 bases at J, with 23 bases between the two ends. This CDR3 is CASSLSWGSGDRFYEQYF. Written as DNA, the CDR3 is TGTGCCAGCAGCTTATCGTGGGGCAGCGGGGACAGGTTCTACGAGCAGTACTTC.

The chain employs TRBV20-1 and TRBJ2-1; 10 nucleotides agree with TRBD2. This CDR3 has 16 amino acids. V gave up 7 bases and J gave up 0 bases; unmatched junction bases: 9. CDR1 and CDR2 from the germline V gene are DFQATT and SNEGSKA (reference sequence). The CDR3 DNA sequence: TGCAGTGGGCTAGCGGGGGTCCAGAGCTCCTACAATGAGCAGTTCTTC. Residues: CSGLAGVQSSYNEQFF.

CDR3 protein: CASSRGAGVDEQYF. CDR3 DNA: TGCGCCAGCAGCCGGGGGGCAGGGGTTGACGAGCAGTACTTC. The V call is TRBV4-1, the J call TRBJ2-7; TRBD1 or TRBD2 may be the D gene (6 bases each). The CDR3 has 14 residues. The V end lost 4 bases, the J end lost 5 bases, and 15 bases lay between the germline ends. Germline V gene lookup returns CDR1 MGHRA and CDR2 YSYEKL.

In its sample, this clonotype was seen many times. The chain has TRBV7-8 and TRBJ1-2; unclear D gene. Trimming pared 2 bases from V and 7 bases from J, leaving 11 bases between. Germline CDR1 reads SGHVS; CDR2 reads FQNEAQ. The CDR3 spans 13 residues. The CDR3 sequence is CASSLRDLFGYTF. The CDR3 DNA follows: TGTGCCAGCAGCTTACGGGATCTCTTTGGCTACACCTTC.

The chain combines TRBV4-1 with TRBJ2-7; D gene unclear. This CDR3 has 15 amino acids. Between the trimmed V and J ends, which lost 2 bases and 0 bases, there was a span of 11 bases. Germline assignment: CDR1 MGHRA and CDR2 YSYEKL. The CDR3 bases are TGCGCCAGCAGCCAAAATTCGCCGAGCTCCTACGAGCAGTACTTC. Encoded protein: CASSQNSPSSYEQYF.

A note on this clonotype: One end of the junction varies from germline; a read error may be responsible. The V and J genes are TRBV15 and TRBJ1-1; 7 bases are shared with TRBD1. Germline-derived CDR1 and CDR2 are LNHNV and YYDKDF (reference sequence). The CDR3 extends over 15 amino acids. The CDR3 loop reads CATSRNSPPGGEASF. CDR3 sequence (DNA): TGTGCCACCAGCAGAAACTCTCCCCCAGGGGGTGAAGCTTCCTTT.

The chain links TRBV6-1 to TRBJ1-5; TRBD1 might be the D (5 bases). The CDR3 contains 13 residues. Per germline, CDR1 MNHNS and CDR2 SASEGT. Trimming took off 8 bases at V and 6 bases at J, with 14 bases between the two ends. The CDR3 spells CASHGGTAQPQHF. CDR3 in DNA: TGTGCCAGCCACGGGGGGACCGCTCAGCCCCAGCATTTT.

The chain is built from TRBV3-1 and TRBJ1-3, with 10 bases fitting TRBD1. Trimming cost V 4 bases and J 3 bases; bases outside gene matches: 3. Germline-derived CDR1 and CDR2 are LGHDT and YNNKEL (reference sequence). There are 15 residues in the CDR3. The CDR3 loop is CASSRTGGIGNTIYF. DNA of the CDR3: TGTGCCAGCAGCCGGACAGGGGGAATTGGAAACACCATATATTTT.

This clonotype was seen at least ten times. The CDR3 reads CSARDRVNSNQPQHF. CDR3 in DNA: TGCAGTGCCAGGGACAGGGTTAATAGCAATCAGCCCCAGCATTTT. The rearrangement uses TRBV20-1 and TRBJ1-5; 9 positions agree with TRBD1. Germline CDR1 reads DFQATT; CDR2 reads SNEGSKA (reference sequence). Losses at the gene ends were 6 bases for V and 0 bases for J; bases not matched to a gene: 6. The CDR3 length is 15 residues.

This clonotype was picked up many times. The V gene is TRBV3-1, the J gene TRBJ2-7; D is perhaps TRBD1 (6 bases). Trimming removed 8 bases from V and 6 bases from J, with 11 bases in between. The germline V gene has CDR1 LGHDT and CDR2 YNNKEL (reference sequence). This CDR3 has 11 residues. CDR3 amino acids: CASGDRTEQYF. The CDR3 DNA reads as TGTGCCAGCGGTGACAGGACCGAGCAGTACTTC.

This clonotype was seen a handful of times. The CDR3 spells CATSRDRAETQYF. In DNA form, the CDR3 reads TGTGCCACCAGCAGAGATCGGGCTGAGACCCAGTACTTC. This chain links TRBV15 with TRBJ2-5, with no clear D. Germline V gene data show CDR1 as LNHNV and CDR2 as YYDKDF (reference sequence). This CDR3 region has 13 residues. The V and J ends lost 0 bases and 5 bases respectively, with 7 bases between them. The full variable domain, in which reference TRBV15 and TRBJ2-5 provide the parts outside the CDR3, is DAMVIQNPRYQVTQFGKPVTLSCSQTLNHNVMYWYQQKSSQAPKLLFHYYDKDFNNEADTPDNFQSRRPNTSFCFLDIRSPGLGDTAMYLCATSRDRAETQYFGPGTRLLVL.

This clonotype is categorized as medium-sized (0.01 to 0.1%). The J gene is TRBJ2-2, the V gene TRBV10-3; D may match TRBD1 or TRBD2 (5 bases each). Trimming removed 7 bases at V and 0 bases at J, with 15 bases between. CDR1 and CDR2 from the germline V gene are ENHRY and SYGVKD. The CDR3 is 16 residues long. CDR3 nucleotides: TGTGCCATCAAGGGGACCGATACTTCGAACACCGGGGAGCTGTTTTTT. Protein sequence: CAIKGTDTSNTGELFF.

CDR3 sequence: CASSPGFPLHF. In DNA, the CDR3 is TGTGCCAGCAGCCCAGGGTTTCCCCTCCACTTT. The V call is TRBV7-2, the J call TRBJ1-6; a weak D match, TRBD1 (5 bases). The CDR3 runs 11 residues. The germline CDR1 and CDR2 sequences are SGHTA and FQGNSA. V lost 5 bases and J 13 bases, leaving 9 bases between the germline ends. The full variable domain, rest sourced from reference TRBV7-2 and TRBJ1-6, is GAGVSQSPSNKVTEKGKDVELRCDPISGHTALYWYRQSLGQGLEFLIYFQGNSAPDKSGLPSDRFSAERTGGSVSTLTIQRTQQEDSAVYLCASSPGFPLHFGNGTRLTVT.

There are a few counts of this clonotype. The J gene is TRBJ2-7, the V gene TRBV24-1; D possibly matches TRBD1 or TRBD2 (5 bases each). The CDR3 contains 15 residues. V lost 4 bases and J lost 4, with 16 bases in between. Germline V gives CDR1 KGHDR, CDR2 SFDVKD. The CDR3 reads CATSDNSVGGYEQYF. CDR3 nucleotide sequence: TGTGCCACCAGTGACAACAGCGTTGGGGGATACGAGCAGTACTTC.